This T cell receptor (beta chain) was captured in a study of blood T cell repertoires in COVID-19 (TCRdb year 2020). With regard to the full study: Samples from collaborators originated in the United States, Italy and Spain and spanned both the acute and convalescent phases of COVID-19. A de-identified subject ID, COVID-19 status, age in years and sex were almost always included in the sample metadata. Where available, HLA class I and class II types were obtained from metadata supplied by the sample provider rather than from assay-based typing. A freely available public database, intended as a resource for researchers studying the immune response to SARS-CoV-2, is where the repertoires were released. The prospective study material was composed of cDNA or gDNA derived from T cells, B-cell-depleted T cells, or PBMCs. Samples were obtained from the ongoing ImmuneRACE study (first 160 participants) and from roughly 1,300 subjects provided by 6 global collaborators. Deeply sampled blood TCRbeta repertoires from subjects exposed to, actively infected with, or recovered from COVID-19 were included in the dataset. Findings and caveats that apply to the study as a whole: The amount of clinical and demographic metadata varied by source and participant and was provided uncurated.

Concerning this clone itself: Its antigen is currently not known. No qualities accompany the bases; no much larger clone lies one base away.

Inclusive of the bounding cysteine and phenylalanine, the CDR3 is 15 residues long. The retained sequence is limited to the CDR3, 45 bases, with the frame set at the first base. V loses 3 bases, J loses 0 bases, and the germline ends lie 8 bases apart. The germline V gene (reference sequence) sets CDR1 to LNHDA and CDR2 to SQIVND. TCRbeta CDR3 regions were amplified from genomic DNA using the immunoSEQ Assay, a bias-controlled multiplex PCR. Turning to the authors' computational methods: The number of nucleated cells in each sample was estimated from the amplification of reference gene primers within the assay. To quantify the absolute abundance of each unique TCRbeta CDR3 rearrangement, sequence reads were collapsed and filtered. For each sample, productive Simpson clonality was calculated by taking the square root of Simpson's diversity index across productive rearrangements. Drawn from immuneACCESS, this table holds only the in-frame rearrangements with V and J called that TCRdb kept. Clones are partly lost; checked studies trace under half to an unresolved V gene and leave the rest unexplained. That table is the source of V, J and clone size, and D and trimming were worked out from the DNA. The sample records a few hundred thousand clones, about 91% of which are singletons. Around 1.2% of the sample rests with the top ten.

In the prospective study, participants were about 18 to 100 years old, resided in 25 or so geographic areas of the United States, and were enrolled through a virtual design. In the prospective study, participants were assigned to cohorts based on the clinical history participants reported in a screening survey and a study questionnaire. In the prospective study, mobile phlebotomists collected whole blood, serum and a nasopharyngeal or oropharyngeal swab from each participant. Prospective study participants could optionally give additional blood draws and questionnaires over a 2-month period. Prospective study blood samples were shipped either frozen or at room temperature before DNA extraction.

Sequencing used PBMCs or T cells enriched from blood (not recorded which). This TCR was sampled from a woman aged 40 to 50 with acute COVID-19. Recombination joined TRBV19 with TRBJ2-2; no D segment can be confidently identified. The CDR3 region reads CASSIDTANTGELFF. In nucleotides, the sequence is TGTGCCAGTAGTATCGATACGGCGAACACCGGGGAGCTGTTTTTT.